This T cell receptor (beta chain) was sequenced for a study of long-term antiretroviral therapy in people with HIV (dated by TCRdb to the early 2020s). General notes on the study: The earliest samples were collected roughly a decade before the 2015 WHO recommendation for immediate ART, at a time when ART was usually postponed until CD4 counts fell. A retrospective serial study tested whether ART initiation and durable HIV suppression were associated with changes in peripheral blood TRB repertoire composition and diversity. The cohort contributed about 200 cryopreserved PBMC samples from 25 to 35 adults with confirmed HIV infection, collected serially over a mean of around six years (range 1-12). Of the 30 participants with HIV, about a dozen were female. No cross-contamination during QIAcube processing was seen in test extractions of a monoclonal T-cell line run alongside 33 polyclonal samples. Study-wide conclusions, independent of this receptor: HIV repertoires had narrower CDR3 length ranges than controls, and the network structure suggested an antigen-experienced repertoire that shifted only slightly toward naive after ART. Because PBMC availability was limited, only the TCR beta chain was sequenced, with no alpha chain pairing. Samples dated from 2004 to 2017, and the ART regimens used may be less effective than current ones. Unsorted PBMC were profiled instead of sorted CD4+ and CD8+ T cells because pre-ART samples had limited cell numbers. Inferences about post-ART repertoire changes are limited because no data were available on ART adherence, viral resistance or therapy changes. Starting ART was linked to a significant rise in TRB diversity, yet even after long-term ART the diversity remained significantly lower than in transplant donor controls. Expanded TRB clones identified before ART initiation dominated the repertoire at all time points, although this dominance fluctuated and declined in many PLHIV after ART.

Inclusion was restricted to participants for whom at least one PBMC sample before ART initiation and at least two post-ART samples were available. All participants with HIV were treated in the United States of America. Cryopreserved samples of roughly 0.95-10 million PBMC were thawed and washed before DNA extraction. At the time of the earliest PBMC sample, participants with HIV were aged between about 23 and 55 years. PBMC samples were contributed by each participant from 1-4 timepoints before ART initiation and 2-8 timepoints after ART initiation, with a median of 7 samples. For every participant, serial HIV viral load, CD4+ T-cell count, ART history and demographic data were obtained. Using a Qiagen kit on a QIAcube, genomic DNA was extracted from unsorted PBMC, with samples processed in batches of 12. As for this clone: Its binding antigen is unknown. No base quality information exists; no much larger clone differs at one position.

The immunoSEQ hsTCRB v3.0 assay was used at survey level resolution to sequence the TRB variable region. TRB sequencing targeted a depth of roughly 35,000-50,000 T-cell genomes per sample. TRB libraries were pooled and sequenced on an Illumina MiSeq using a v3 150-cycle kit. The study's own analysis went as follows. Repertoire analysis was run in R within a reproducible Nextflow workflow that covered QC, data transformation and analysis. LymphoSeq2, an R package for exploring AIRR-Seq data, was used to implement the custom analyses. Several samples that produced fewer than 5000 total TRB sequences were removed, so approximately 170 HIV repertoires were analyzed. Among the 180 to 200 retained HIV repertoires, 55 to 65 were collected before ART initiation and 120 to 130 were collected after ART initiation. Repertoires were downsampled to 5000 TRB nucleotide sequences, and summary statistics were averaged over 100 downsampling iterations. TRB sequences were retained for analysis only if CDR3 regions of at least seven amino acids were present. Diversity was measured with a Shannon entropy-derived clonality score and the Gini coefficient. In repertoire networks, the top 5000 CDR3 amino acid sequences were linked whenever an edit distance of one separated two sequences. For TRB CDR3 amino acid sequences, GLIPH2 was used to predict antigen specificity groups and MHC restriction. Known CMV, EBV, HIV or tissue antigen associations were flagged by matching CDR3 amino acid sequences against VDJdb and McPAS-TCR. Pre-ART, post-ART and control groups were compared with Wilcoxon signed-rank tests and Holm-Bonferroni correction. Not all clones reach the TCRdb copy of this immuneACCESS table, which keeps in-frame sequences only. Checked studies attribute under half of the gap to unresolved V genes and leave the rest unexplained. From that table come the V and J calls and clone size; the DNA was used to work out D and trimming. Across this sample there are some 27,000 clones, with 70% to 85% seen only once. The ten most abundant clones make up around 8.3% of the sample.

This clonotype was obtained from a man between 35 and 55 years old with HIV. The specimen was unsorted PBMCs, collected 3 years after starting antiretroviral therapy.

At the DNA level, the sequence is TGTGCCAGCAGCTTTAACAGGGGGCCTTCCTACGAGCAGTACTTC. Translated, this is CASSFNRGPSYEQYF. This chain joins TRBV5-4 to TRBJ2-7, with TRBD1 identical over 9 junction bases. Unmatched junction bases come to 4, with V trimmed by 2 bases and J by 1 base. The CDR3 measures 15 amino acids from cysteine to phenylalanine. The retained sequence is limited to the CDR3, 45 bases, with the frame set at the first base. Looking up the germline V gene (reference sequence) yields CDR1 SGHNT and CDR2 YYREEE.